These T cell receptor beta chains were read from a single sample in a study of regulatory T cells in long-lasting Graves disease. TCRdb recomputed calls from the multiplex PCR reads with MiXCR, one row per CDR3 protein. The repertoire holds about 220,000 distinct CDR3 sequences, approximately 19% seen once, with 10% to 15% in the top ten. A further study also used this sample, focusing on T cells in Graves' hyperthyroidism and ophthalmopathy.

The sequencing used peripheral blood mononuclear cells (PBMCs), collected at new diagnosis, from a patient treated with antithyroid drugs. These receptors all come from a woman under 40 with Graves disease. The CDR3 runs from the conserved cysteine through the conserved F or W. D genes are given only for firm matches. Size is stated for part of the rows, as once, few or many counts, or as a class when the clone is expanded.

>NA|TRBJ2-3|TRBV12-3/TRBV12-4|NA
TGTGCCAGCAGTTTTGTAACAGATACGCAGTATTTT
CASSFVTDTQYF
>TRBD1|TRBJ2-3|TRBV3-1|many
TGTGCCAGCAGTCCTCCCGGGACAGGGGAAGATACGCAGTATTTT
CASSPPGTGEDTQYF
>NA|TRBJ2-3|TRBV6-1|NA
TGTGCCAGCACCCCCGTGAAGGCGGCCACAGATACGCAGTATTTT
CASTPVKAATDTQYF
>NA|TRBJ1-2|TRBV6-1|many
TGTGCCAGCACCTTCCGGGACCGCGTTAAATATGGCTACACCTTC
CASTFRDRVKYGYTF
>NA|TRBJ2-5|TRBV6-1|many
TGTGCCAGCACCCAGCCACCTCGGGAGACCCAGTACTTC
CASTQPPRETQYF
>NA|TRBJ2-3|TRBV7-6|few
TGTGCCAGCAGCTCGCCCACCACAGATACGCAGTATTTT
CASSSPTTDTQYF
>NA|TRBJ1-1|TRBV7-2|many
TGTGCCAGCAGCTCGAGACGGCGGAACACTGAAGCTTTCTTT
CASSSRRRNTEAFF
>NA|TRBJ1-2|TRBV12-3/TRBV12-4|NA
TGTGCCAGCAGTTTTGGGGTTATGCTTTGGGGGGCGAGAGGCTACACCTTC
CASSFGVMLWGARGYTF
>NA|TRBJ1-2|TRBV30|many
TGTGCCTGGAGTGCGCAGGACTATGGCTACACCTTC
CAWSAQDYGYTF
>TRBD2|TRBJ2-3|TRBV7-9|many
TGTGCCAGCAGCTTAGTGGCGGGAGTGAGCGCAGATACGCAGTATTTT
CASSLVAGVSADTQYF
>NA|TRBJ1-1|TRBV28|many
TGTGCCAGCAGTTTAAGGACTGAAGCTTTCTTT
CASSLRTEAFF
>NA|TRBJ2-7|TRBV24-1|many
TGTGCCACCAGTGATTTAAGGGCTTGGACCTACGAGCAGTACTTC
CATSDLRAWTYEQYF
>TRBD1|TRBJ1-1|TRBV11-2|few
TGTGCCAGCAGCTCGGGACAGGGGGCTAGAACTGAAGCTTTCTTT
CASSSGQGARTEAFF
>NA|TRBJ2-6|TRBV12-3/TRBV12-4|many
TGTGCCAGCAGTTTACTTAGAGGGAAGACGTCTGGGGCCAACGTCCTGACTTTC
CASSLLRGKTSGANVLTF
>TRBD1|TRBJ2-7|TRBV12-3/TRBV12-4|many
TGTGCCAGCAGTTACGCAGGGGGCCAGTCCTACGAGCAGTACTTC
CASSYAGGQSYEQYF